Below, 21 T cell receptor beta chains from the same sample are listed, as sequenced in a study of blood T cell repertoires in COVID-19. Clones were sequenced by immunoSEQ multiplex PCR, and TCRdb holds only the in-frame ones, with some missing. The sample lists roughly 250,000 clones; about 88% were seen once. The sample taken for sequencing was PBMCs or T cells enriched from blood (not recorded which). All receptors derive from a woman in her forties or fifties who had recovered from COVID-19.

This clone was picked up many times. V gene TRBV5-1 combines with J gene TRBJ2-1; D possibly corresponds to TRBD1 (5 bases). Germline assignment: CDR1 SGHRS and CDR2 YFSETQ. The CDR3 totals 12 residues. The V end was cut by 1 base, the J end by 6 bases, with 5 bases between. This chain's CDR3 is CASSLTGNEQFF. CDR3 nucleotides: TGCGCCAGCAGCTTGACAGGCAATGAGCAGTTCTTC.

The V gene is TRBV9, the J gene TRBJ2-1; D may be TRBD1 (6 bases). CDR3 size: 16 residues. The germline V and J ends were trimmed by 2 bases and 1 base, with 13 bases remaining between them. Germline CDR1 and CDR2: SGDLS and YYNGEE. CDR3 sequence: CASSVPRGMSYNEQFF. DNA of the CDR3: TGTGCCAGCAGCGTGCCCAGGGGTATGTCCTACAATGAGCAGTTCTTC.

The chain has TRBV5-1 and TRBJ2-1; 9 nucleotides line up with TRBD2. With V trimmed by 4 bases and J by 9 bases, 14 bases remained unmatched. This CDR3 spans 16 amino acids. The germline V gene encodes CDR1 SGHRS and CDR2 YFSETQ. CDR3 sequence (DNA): TGCGCCAGCAGCCTACAGGTAGCGGGAGCAGGCAGTGAGCAGTTCTTC. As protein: CASSLQVAGAGSEQFF.

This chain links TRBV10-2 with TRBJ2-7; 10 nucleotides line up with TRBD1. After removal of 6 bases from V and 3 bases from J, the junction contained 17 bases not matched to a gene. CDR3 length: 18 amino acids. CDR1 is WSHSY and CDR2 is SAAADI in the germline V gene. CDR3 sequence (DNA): TGCGCCAGCAGAAAACGCCGGGACAGGGGTGATGCGGACTACGAGCAGTACTTC. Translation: CASRKRRDRGDADYEQYF.

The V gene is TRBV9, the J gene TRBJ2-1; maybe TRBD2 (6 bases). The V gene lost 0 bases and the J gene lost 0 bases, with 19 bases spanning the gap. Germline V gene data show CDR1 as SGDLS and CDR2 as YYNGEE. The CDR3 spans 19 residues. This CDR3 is CASSVGSAGKITSYNEQFF. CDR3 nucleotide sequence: TGTGCCAGCAGCGTAGGTTCGGCGGGGAAGATAACCTCCTACAATGAGCAGTTCTTC.

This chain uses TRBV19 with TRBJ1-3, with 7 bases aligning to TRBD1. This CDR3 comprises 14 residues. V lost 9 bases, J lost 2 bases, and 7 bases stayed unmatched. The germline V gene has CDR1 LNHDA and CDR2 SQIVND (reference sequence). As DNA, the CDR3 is TGTGCCAGCACTACAGGGGCCGCTGGAAACACCATATATTTT. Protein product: CASTTGAAGNTIYF.

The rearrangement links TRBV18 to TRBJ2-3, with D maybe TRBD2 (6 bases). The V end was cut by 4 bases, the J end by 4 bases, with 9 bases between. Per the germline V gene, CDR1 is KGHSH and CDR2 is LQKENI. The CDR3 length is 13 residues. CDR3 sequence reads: CASSLPGADTQYF. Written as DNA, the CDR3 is TGTGCCAGCTCACTCCCGGGGGCAGATACGCAGTATTTT.

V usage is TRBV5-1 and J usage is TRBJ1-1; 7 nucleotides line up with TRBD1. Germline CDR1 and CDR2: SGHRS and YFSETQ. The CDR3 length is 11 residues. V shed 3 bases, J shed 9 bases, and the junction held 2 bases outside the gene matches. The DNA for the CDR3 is TGCGCCAGCAGCTCGACAGGGCAAGCTTTCTTT. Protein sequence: CASSSTGQAFF.

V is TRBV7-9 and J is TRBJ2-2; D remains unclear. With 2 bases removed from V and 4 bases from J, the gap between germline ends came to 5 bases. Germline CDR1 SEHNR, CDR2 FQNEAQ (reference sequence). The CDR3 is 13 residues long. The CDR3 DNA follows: TGTGCCAGCAGCTTAATGGCCACCGGGGAGCTGTTTTTT. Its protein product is CASSLMATGELFF. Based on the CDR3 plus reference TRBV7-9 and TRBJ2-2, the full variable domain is DTGVSQNPRHKITKRGQNVTFRCDPISEHNRLYWYRQTLGQGPEFLTYFQNEAQLEKSRLLSDRFSAERPKGSFSTLEIQRTEQGDSAMYLCASSLMATGELFFGEGSRLTVL.

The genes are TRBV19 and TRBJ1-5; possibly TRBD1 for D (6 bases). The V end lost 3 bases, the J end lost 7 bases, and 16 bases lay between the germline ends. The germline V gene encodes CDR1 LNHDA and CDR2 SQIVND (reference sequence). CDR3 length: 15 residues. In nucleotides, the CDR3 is TGTGCCAGTAGTATTCAGCAGGGGATATACCAGCCCCAGCATTTT. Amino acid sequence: CASSIQQGIYQPQHF.

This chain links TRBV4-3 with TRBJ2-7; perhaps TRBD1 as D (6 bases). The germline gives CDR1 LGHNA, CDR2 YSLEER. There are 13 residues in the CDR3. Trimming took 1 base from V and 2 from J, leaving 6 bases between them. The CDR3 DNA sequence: TGCGCCAGCAGCCAAGGACAGGCCTACGAGCAGTACTTC. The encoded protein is CASSQGQAYEQYF.

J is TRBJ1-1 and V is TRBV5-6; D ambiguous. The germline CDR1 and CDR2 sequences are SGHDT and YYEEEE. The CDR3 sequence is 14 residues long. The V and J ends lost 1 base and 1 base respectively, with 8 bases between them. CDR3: CASSLYPGNTEAFF. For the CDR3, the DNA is TGTGCCAGCAGCTTGTATCCAGGGAACACTGAAGCTTTCTTT.

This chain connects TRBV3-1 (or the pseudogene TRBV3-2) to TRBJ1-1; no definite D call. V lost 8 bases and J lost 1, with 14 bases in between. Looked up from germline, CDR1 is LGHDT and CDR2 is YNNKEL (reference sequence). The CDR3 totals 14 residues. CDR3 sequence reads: CASGLKSKNTEAFF. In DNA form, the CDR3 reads TGTGCCAGCGGACTAAAATCAAAGAACACTGAAGCTTTCTTT.

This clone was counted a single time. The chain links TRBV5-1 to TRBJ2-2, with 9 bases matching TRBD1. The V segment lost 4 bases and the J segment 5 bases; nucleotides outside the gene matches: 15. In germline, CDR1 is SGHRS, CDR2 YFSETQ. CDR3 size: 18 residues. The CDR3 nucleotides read TGCGCCAGCAGCAGGGCGGGGGACAGGGCCCTTGGGACCGGGGAGCTGTTTTTT. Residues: CASSRAGDRALGTGELFF.

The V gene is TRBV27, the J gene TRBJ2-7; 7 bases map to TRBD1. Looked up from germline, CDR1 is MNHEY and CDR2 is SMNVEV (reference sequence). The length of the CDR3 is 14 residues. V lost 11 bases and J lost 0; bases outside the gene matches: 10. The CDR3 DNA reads TGTGCCGGACTGGGACAGTCGAACTCCTACGAGCAGTACTTC. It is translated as CAGLGQSNSYEQYF.

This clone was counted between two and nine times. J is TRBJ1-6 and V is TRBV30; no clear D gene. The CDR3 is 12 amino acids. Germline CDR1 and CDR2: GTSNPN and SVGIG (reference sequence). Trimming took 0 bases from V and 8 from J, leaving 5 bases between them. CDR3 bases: TGTGCCTGGAGTGTCGGTGATTCACCCCTCCACTTT. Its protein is CAWSVGDSPLHF.

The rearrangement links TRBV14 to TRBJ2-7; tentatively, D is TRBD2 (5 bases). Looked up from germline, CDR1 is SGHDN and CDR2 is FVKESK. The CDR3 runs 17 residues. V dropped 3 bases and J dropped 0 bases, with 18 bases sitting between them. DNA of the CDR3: TGTGCCAGCAGCCACATAGCGACGGACCCGAGCTCCTACGAGCAGTACTTC. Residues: CASSHIATDPSSYEQYF.

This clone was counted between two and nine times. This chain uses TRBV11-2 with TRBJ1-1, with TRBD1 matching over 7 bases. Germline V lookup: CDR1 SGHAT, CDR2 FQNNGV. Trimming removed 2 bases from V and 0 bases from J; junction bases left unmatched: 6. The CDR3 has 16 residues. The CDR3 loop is CASSLRAGGVNTEAFF. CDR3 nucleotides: TGTGCCAGCAGCTTAAGGGCAGGGGGAGTGAACACTGAAGCTTTCTTT.

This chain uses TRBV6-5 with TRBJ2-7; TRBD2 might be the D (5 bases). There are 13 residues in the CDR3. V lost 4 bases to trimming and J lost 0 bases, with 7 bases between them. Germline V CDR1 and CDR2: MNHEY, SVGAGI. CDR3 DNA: TGTGCCAGCAGTTCGGACTCCTCCTACGAGCAGTACTTC. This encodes CASSSDSSYEQYF.

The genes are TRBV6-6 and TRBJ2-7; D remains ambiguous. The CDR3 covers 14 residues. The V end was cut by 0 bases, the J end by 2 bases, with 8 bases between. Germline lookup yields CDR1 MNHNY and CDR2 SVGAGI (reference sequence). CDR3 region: CASSYSGGTYEQYF. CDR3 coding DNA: TGTGCCAGCAGTTACTCCGGCGGAACCTACGAGCAGTACTTC.

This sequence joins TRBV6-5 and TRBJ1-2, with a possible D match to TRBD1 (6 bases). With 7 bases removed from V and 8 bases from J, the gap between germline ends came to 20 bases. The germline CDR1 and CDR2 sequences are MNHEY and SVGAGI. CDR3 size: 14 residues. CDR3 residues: CASTNGGGARGYTF. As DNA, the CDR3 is TGTGCCAGCACCAACGGAGGGGGGGCGCGAGGCTACACCTTC.